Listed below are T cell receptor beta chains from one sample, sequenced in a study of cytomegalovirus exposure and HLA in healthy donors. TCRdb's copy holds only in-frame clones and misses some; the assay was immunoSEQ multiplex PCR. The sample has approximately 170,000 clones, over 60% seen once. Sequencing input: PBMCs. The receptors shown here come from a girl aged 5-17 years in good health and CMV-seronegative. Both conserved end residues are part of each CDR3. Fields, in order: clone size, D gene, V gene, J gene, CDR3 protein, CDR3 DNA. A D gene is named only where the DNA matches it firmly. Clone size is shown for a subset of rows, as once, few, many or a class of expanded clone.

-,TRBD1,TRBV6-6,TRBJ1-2,CASNPGQGDGYTF,TGTGCCAGCAACCCGGGACAGGGCGATGGCTACACCTTC
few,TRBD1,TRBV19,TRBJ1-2,CASSITGTGVNYGYTF,TGTGCCAGTAGTATCACGGGGACAGGGGTGAACTATGGCTACACCTTC
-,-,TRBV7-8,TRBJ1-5,CASSLLTGLNQPQHF,TGTGCCAGCAGCTTATTGACAGGCTTGAATCAGCCCCAGCATTTT
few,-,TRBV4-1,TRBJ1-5,CASSQDPGDQPQHF,TGCGCCAGCAGCCAAGACCCGGGAGATCAGCCCCAGCATTTT
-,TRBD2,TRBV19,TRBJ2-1,CATSGGRTYNEQFF,TGTGCCACCTCGGGGGGGCGGACCTACAATGAGCAGTTCTTC
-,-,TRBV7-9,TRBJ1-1,CASSLEGGLSTEAFF,TGTGCCAGCAGCTTAGAAGGGGGTTTGAGCACTGAAGCTTTCTTT
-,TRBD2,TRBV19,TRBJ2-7,CASRGAGNYEQYF,TGTGCCAGTAGGGGAGCGGGGAACTACGAGCAGTACTTC
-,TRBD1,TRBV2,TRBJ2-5,CASSGFTGVGETQYF,TGTGCCAGCAGTGGGTTCACAGGGGTCGGGGAGACCCAGTACTTC
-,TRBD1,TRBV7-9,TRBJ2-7,CASSLAGQGAYEQYF,TGTGCCAGCAGCTTAGCGGGACAGGGGGCGTACGAGCAGTACTTC
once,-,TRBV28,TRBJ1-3,CASFRNTIYF,TGTGCCAGCTTCAGAAACACCATATATTTT
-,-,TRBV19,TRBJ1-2,CASKVITGYGYTF,TGTGCCAGTAAAGTGATTACTGGCTATGGCTACACCTTC
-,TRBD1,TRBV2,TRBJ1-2,CASSKDRGKYGYTF,TGTGCCAGCAGTAAGGACAGGGGCAAATATGGCTACACCTTC
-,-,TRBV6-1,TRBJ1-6,CASSEVGAYNSPLHF,TGTGCCAGCAGTGAAGTGGGGGCTTATAATTCACCCCTCCACTTT
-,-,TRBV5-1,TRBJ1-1,CASSLGVGGGVSEAFF,TGCGCCAGCAGCTTGGGGGTTGGCGGGGGAGTATCTGAAGCTTTCTTT
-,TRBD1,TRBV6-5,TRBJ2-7,CASSPGQGRQYF,TGTGCCAGCAGCCCTGGACAGGGTAGGCAGTACTTC
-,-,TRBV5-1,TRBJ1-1,CASSTQGLTEAFF,TGCGCCAGCAGCACTCAGGGCCTAACTGAAGCTTTCTTT
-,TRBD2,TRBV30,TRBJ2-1,CAWDIMWGGGVWDEQFF,TGTGCCTGGGACATCATGTGGGGCGGGGGGGTTTGGGATGAGCAGTTCTTC
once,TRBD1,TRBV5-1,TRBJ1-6,CASSTQGQDTSPLHF,TGCGCCAGCAGCACCCAGGGACAGGACACTTCACCCCTCCACTTT
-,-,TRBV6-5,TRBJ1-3,CASSYSTGSSGNTIYF,TGTGCCAGCAGTTACTCAACAGGGTCGTCTGGAAACACCATATATTTT
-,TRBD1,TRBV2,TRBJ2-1,CASRGDRGRVDEQFF,TGTGCCAGCAGGGGGGACAGGGGGCGCGTCGATGAGCAGTTCTTC
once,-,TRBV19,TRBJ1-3,CASSMVQGSSGNTIYF,TGTGCCAGTAGTATGGTACAGGGTTCCTCTGGAAACACCATATATTTT
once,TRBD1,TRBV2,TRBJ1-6,CASRIGPGTGISPLHF,TGTGCCAGCCGAATAGGTCCCGGGACAGGGATCTCACCCCTCCACTTT
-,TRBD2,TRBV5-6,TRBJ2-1,CASSSLDRGLAGGRFEQFF,TGTGCCAGCAGCTCCTTGGACAGGGGTCTAGCGGGGGGGAGGTTTGAGCAGTTCTTC
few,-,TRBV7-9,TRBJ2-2,CASSSDWELFF,TGTGCCAGCAGCTCCGACTGGGAGCTGTTTTTT
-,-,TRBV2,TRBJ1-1,CASKEGVNTEAFF,TGTGCCAGCAAAGAGGGGGTGAACACTGAAGCTTTCTTT
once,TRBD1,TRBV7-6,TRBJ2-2,CASSTGQGGTGELFF,TGTGCCAGCAGCACAGGACAGGGAGGCACCGGGGAGCTGTTTTTT
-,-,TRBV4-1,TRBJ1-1,CASSQWVTGNTEAFF,TGCGCCAGCAGCCAATGGGTAACAGGGAACACTGAAGCTTTCTTT
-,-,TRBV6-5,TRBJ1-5,CASSGGGIHNQPQHF,TGTGCCAGCAGTGGTGGGGGGATTCACAATCAGCCCCAGCATTTT
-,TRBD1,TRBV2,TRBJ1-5,CASSVRTGGPTNQPQHF,TGTGCCAGCAGTGTCCGGACAGGGGGTCCCACCAATCAGCCCCAGCATTTT
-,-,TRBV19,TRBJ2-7,CASSIEGGYEQYF,TGTGCCAGTAGTATAGAGGGGGGCTACGAGCAGTACTTC
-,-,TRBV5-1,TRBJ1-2,CASSLETGGYTF,TGCGCCAGCAGCTTGGAAACGGGAGGCTACACCTTC
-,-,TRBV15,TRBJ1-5,CATSRGNRVDQPQHF,TGTGCCACCAGCAGAGGGAACAGGGTCGATCAGCCCCAGCATTTT
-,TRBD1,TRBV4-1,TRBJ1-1,CASSLTSNNRGEAFF,TGCGCCAGCAGCCTTACCTCAAATAACAGGGGAGAAGCTTTCTTT
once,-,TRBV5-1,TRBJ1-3,CASSSDYSGNTIYF,TGCGCCAGCAGCTCGGACTACTCTGGAAACACCATATATTTT
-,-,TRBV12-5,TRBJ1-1,CASGLDSGTEAFF,TGTGCTAGTGGTTTAGACAGTGGGACTGAAGCTTTCTTT
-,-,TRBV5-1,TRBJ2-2,CASSYFDINTGELFF,TGCGCCAGCAGCTACTTCGACATAAACACCGGGGAGCTGTTTTTT
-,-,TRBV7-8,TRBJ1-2,CASSFSDSAFYGYTF,TGTGCCAGCAGCTTTTCTGACAGCGCTTTCTATGGCTACACCTTC
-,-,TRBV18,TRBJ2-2,CASSPEAGNTGELFF,TGTGCCAGCTCACCGGAGGCAGGGAACACCGGGGAGCTGTTTTTT
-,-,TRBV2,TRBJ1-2,CASSEAQKRGYTF,TGTGCCAGCAGTGAAGCACAGAAAAGAGGCTACACCTTC
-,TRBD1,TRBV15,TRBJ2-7,CATSRGQGLSYEQYF,TGTGCCACCAGCAGAGGACAGGGTCTGAGCTACGAGCAGTACTTC
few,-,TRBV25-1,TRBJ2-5,CASSVPGVLVASGETQYF,TGTGCCAGCAGTGTCCCCGGGGTCTTAGTAGCTTCTGGGGAGACCCAGTACTTC
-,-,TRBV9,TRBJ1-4,CASSVNEGWSDEKLFF,TGTGCCAGCAGCGTAAATGAGGGATGGAGTGATGAAAAACTGTTTTTT
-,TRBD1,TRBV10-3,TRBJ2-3,CAINRDRYSTDTQYF,TGTGCCATCAATCGGGACAGATATAGCACAGATACGCAGTATTTT
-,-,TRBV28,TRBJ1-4,CASSFNLRNEKLFF,TGTGCCAGCAGTTTTAACCTGCGGAATGAAAAACTGTTTTTT
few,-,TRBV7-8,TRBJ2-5,CASSRIAGLQETQYF,TGTGCCAGCAGCCGTATCGCCGGGTTGCAAGAGACCCAGTACTTC
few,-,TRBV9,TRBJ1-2,CASSPYVGGYGYTF,TGTGCCAGCAGCCCCTATGTTGGTGGCTATGGCTACACCTTC
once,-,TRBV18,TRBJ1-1,CASSFSGNEAFF,TGTGCCAGCTCATTCTCCGGGAATGAAGCTTTCTTT
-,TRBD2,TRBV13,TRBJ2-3,CASSPRLAGGQDTQYF,TGTGCCAGCAGCCCAAGACTAGCGGGGGGGCAGGATACGCAGTATTTT
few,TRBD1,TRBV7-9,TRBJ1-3,CASSPRGQGAENTIYF,TGTGCCAGCAGCCCCCGGGGACAGGGAGCCGAAAACACCATATATTTT
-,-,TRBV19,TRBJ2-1,CATTDSSTYNEQFF,TGTGCCACCACCGACAGTTCCACCTACAATGAGCAGTTCTTC
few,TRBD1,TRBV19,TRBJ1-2,CASSDRDGYGYTF,TGTGCCAGTAGTGACAGGGATGGCTATGGCTACACCTTC
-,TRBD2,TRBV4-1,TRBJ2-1,CASSQQAGGPHNEQFF,TGCGCCAGCAGCCAGCAAGCGGGGGGCCCCCACAATGAGCAGTTCTTC
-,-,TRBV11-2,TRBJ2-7,CASSLGSSKGHEQYF,TGTGCCAGCAGCTTAGGGAGTTCTAAGGGGCACGAGCAGTACTTC
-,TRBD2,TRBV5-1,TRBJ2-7,CASSLTTSGAYEQYF,TGCGCCAGCAGCCTGACGACTAGCGGCGCCTACGAGCAGTACTTC
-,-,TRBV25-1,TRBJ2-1,CASSHTRRGEQFF,TGTGCCAGCAGTCATACCAGGCGGGGTGAGCAGTTCTTC
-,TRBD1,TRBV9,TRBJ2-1,CASSVGTGYNEQFF,TGTGCCAGCAGCGTAGGGACAGGGTACAATGAGCAGTTCTTC
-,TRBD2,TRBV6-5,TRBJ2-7,CASSFNSAGFYEQYF,TGTGCCAGCAGCTTCAACTCAGCGGGGTTCTACGAGCAGTACTTC
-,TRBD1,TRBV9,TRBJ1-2,CASSGDRESGYTF,TGTGCCAGCAGCGGGGACAGGGAAAGTGGCTACACCTTC